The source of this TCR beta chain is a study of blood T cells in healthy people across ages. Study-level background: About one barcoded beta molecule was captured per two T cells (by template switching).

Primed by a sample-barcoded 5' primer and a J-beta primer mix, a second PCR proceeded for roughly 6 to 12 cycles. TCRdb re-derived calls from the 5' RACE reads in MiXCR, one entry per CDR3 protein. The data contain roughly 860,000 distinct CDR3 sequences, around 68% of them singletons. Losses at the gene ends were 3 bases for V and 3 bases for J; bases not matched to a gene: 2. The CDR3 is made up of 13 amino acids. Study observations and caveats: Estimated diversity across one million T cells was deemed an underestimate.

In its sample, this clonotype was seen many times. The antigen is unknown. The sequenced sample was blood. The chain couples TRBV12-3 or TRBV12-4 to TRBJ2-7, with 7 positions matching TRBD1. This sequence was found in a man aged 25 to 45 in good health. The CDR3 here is CASSLTGYYEQYF. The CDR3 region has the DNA TGTGCCAGCAGTTTGACAGGGTACTACGAGCAGTACTTC.